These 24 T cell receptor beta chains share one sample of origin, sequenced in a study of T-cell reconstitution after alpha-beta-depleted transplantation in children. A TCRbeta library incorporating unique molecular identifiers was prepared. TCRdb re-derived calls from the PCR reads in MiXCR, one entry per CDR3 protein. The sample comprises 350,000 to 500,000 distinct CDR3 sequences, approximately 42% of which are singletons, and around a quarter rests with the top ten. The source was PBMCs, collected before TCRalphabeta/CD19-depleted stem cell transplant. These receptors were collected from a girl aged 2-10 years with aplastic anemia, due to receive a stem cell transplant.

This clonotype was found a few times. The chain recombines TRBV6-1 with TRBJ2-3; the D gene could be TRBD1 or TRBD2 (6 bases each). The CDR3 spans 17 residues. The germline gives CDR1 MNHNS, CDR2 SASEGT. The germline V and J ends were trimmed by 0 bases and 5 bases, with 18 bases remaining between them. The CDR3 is CASSEALRGGRRDTQYF. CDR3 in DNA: TGTGCCAGCAGTGAAGCGCTTCGAGGGGGGAGGAGAGATACGCAGTATTTT.

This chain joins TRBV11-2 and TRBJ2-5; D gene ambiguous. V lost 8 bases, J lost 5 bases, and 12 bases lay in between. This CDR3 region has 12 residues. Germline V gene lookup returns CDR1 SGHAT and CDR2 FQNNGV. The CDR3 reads CASFSMGETQYF. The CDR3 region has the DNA TGTGCCAGCTTTTCAATGGGGGAGACCCAGTACTTC.

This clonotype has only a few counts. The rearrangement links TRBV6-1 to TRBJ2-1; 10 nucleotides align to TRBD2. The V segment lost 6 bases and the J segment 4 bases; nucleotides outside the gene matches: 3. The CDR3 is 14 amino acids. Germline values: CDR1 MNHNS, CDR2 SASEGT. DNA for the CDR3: TGTGCCAGCAGGCCTAGCGGGAGTTACAATGAGCAGTTCTTC. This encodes CASRPSGSYNEQFF.

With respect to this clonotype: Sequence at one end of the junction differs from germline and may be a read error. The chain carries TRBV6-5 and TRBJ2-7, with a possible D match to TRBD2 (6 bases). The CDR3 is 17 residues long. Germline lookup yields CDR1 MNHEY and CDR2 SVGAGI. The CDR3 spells CVSSYSLRRDFSYEQYF. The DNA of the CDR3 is TGTGTCAGCAGTTACTCCCTTCGCAGGGACTTCTCCTACGAGCAGTACTTC.

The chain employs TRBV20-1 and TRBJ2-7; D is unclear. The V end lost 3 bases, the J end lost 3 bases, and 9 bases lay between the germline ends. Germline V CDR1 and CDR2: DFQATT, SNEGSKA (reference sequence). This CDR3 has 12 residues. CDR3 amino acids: CSASPVDYEQYF. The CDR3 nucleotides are TGCAGTGCTAGCCCGGTAGACTACGAGCAGTACTTC.

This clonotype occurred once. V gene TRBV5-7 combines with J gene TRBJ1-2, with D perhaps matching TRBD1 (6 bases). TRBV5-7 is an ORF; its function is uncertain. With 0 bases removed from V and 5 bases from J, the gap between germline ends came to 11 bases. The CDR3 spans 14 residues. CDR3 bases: TGTGCCAGCAGCTTGGCCGGGACAAATTATGGCTACACCTTC. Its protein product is CASSLAGTNYGYTF.

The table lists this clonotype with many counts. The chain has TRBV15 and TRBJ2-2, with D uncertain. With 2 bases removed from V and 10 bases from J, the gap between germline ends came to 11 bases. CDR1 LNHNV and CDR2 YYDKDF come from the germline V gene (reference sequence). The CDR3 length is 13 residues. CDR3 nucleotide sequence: TGTGCCACCAGCAGATCTTTTTCACAGGAGCTGTTTTTT. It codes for CATSRSFSQELFF.

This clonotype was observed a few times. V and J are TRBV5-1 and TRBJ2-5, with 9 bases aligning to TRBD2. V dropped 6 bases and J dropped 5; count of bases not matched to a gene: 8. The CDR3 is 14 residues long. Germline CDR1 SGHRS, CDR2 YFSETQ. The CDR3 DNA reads TGCGCCAGCACCTCCGGGACTAGCATTGAGACCCAGTACTTC. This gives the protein CASTSGTSIETQYF.

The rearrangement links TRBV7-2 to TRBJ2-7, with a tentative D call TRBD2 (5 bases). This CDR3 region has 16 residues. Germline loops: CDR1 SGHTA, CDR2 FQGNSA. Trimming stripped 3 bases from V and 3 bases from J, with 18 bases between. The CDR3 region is CASSFRSGDEGYEQYF. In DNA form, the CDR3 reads TGTGCCAGCAGCTTCCGATCCGGGGATGAAGGCTACGAGCAGTACTTC.

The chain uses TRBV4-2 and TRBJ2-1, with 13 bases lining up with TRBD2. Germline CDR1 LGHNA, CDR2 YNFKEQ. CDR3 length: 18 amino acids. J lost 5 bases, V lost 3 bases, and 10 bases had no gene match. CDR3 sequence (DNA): TGTGCCAGCAGCCACGGACTAGCGGGAGTAACTGGGGACAATGAGCAGTTCTTC. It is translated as CASSHGLAGVTGDNEQFF.

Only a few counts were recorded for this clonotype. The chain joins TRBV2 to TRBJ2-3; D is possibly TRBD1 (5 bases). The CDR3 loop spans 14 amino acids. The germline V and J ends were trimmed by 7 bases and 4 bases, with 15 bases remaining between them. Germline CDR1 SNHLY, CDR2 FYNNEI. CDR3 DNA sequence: TGTGCCAGCAACCGGCGCGAAGGGGCAGATACGCAGTATTTT. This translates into CASNRREGADTQYF.

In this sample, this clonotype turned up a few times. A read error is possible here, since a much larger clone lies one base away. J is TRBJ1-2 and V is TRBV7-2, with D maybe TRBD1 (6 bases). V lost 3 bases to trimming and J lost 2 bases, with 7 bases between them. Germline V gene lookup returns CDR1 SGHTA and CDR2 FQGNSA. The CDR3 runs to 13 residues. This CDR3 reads CASSFGQNYGYTF. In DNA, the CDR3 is TGTGCCAGCAGCTTTGGACAGAACTATGGCTACACCTTC.

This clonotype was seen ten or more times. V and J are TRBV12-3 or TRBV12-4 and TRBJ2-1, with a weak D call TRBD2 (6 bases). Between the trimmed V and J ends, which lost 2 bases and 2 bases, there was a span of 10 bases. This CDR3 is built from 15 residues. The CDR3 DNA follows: TGTGCCAGCAGTTTACGTAGCGGAACCTACAATGAGCAGTTCTTC. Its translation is CASSLRSGTYNEQFF.

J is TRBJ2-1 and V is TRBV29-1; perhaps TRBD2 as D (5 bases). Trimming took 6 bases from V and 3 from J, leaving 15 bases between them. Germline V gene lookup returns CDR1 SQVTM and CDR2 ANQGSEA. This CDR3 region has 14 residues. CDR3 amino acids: CSVGGGIFYNEQFF. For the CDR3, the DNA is TGCAGCGTCGGCGGAGGCATATTCTACAATGAGCAGTTCTTC.

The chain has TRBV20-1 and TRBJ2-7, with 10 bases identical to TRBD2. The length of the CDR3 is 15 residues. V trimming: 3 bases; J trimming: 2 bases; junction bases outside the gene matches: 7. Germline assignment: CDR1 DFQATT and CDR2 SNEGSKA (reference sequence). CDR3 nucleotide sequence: TGCAGTGCTAGTCCAACTAGCGGGACTACCTACGAGCAGTACTTC. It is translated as CSASPTSGTTYEQYF.

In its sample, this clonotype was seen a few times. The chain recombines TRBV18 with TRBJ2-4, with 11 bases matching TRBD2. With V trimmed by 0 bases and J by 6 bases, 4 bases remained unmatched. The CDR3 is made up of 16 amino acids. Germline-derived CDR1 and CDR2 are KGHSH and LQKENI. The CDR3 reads CASSPPTSGKINIQYF. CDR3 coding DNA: TGTGCCAGCTCACCACCGACTAGCGGGAAGATAAACATTCAGTACTTC.

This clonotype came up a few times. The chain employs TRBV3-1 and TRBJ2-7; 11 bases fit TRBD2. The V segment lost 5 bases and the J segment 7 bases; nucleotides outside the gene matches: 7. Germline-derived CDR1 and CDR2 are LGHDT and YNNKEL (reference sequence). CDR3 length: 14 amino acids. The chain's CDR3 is CASSSTSGSSEQYF. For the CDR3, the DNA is TGTGCCAGCAGCTCCACTAGCGGGAGTAGTGAGCAGTACTTC.

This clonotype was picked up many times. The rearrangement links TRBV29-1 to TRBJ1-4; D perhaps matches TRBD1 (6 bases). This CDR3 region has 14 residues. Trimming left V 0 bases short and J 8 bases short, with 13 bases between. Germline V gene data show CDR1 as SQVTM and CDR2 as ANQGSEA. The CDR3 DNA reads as TGCAGCGTTGAAGATCGAACAGGGCGGGAAAAACTGTTTTTT. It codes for CSVEDRTGREKLFF.

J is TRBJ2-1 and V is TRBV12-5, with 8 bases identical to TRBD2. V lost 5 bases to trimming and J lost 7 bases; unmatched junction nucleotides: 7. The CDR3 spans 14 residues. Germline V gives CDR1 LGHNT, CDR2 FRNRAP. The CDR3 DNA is TGTGCTAGTGGTCTCGGGGGGGCTGGGAATGAGCAGTTCTTC. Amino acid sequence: CASGLGGAGNEQFF.

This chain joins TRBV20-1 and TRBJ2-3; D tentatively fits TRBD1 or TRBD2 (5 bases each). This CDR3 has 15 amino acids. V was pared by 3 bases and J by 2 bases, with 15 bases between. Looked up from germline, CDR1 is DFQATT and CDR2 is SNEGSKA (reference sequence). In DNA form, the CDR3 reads TGCAGTGCTAGGCCCCCGGGACGTATCACAGATACGCAGTATTTT. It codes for CSARPPGRITDTQYF.

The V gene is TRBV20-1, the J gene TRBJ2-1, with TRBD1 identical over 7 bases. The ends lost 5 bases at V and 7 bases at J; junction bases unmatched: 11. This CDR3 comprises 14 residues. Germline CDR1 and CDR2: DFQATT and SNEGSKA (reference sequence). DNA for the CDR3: TGCAGTGCTCCTAGGACAGGATCCGCTAATGAGCAGTTCTTC. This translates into CSAPRTGSANEQFF.

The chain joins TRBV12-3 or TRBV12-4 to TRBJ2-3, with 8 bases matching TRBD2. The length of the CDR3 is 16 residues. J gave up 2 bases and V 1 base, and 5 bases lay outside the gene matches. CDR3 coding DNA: TGTGCCAGCAGTTTAGACGTAGCGGGATACACAGATACGCAGTATTTT. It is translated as CASSLDVAGYTDTQYF.

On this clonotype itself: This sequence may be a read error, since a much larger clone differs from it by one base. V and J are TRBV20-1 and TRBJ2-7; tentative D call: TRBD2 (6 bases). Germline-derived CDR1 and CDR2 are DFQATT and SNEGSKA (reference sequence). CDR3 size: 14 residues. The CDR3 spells CSAPTGTFTYEQSF. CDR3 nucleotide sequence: TGCAGTGCTCCTACCGGGACTTTTACCTACGAGCAGTCCTTC.

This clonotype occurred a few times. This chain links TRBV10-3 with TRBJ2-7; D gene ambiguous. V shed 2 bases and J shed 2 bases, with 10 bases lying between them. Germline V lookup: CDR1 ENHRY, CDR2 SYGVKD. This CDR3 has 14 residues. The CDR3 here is CAISERVGAYEQYF. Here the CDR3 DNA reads TGTGCCATCAGTGAGAGGGTCGGAGCCTACGAGCAGTACTTC.